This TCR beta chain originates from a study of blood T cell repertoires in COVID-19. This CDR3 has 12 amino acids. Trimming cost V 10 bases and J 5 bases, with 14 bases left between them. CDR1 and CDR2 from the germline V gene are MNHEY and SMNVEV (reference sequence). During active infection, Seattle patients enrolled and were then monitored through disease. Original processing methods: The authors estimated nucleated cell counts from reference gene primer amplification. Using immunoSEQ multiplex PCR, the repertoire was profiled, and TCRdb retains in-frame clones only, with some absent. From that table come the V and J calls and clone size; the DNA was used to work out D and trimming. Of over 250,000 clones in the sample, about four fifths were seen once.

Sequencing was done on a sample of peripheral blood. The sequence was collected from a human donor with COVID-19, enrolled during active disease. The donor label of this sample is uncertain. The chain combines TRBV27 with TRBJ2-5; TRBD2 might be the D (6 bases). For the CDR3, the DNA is TGTGCCACCCGGACTAACGGGGAGACCCAGTACTTC. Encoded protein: CATRTNGETQYF.